This T cell receptor beta chain is drawn from a study of blood T cell repertoires in COVID-19. Per the original data handling: Amplifying reference gene primers gave estimates of nucleated cell counts. Only in-frame clones appear in the TCRdb table, and some are missing; sequencing was by immunoSEQ multiplex PCR. Clonal size and the V and J genes are those of that table, whereas D and trimming came from the DNA. This repertoire shows tens of thousands of clones, about 83% found once; its top ten account for roughly 45%. The germline CDR1 and CDR2 sequences are SGHDT and YYEEEE. The CDR3 extends over 16 amino acids. V lost 0 bases and J 8 bases, leaving 18 bases between the germline ends.

This clonotype was obtained from a human donor in a cohort sampled during active COVID-19. The chain employs TRBV5-6 and TRBJ2-1; tentatively, D is TRBD2 (6 bases). Input material: peripheral blood. The DNA of the CDR3 is TGTGCCAGCAGCTTGGCCGTGATCCGCGGGGACGATGAGCAGTTCTTC. It translates to CASSLAVIRGDDEQFF.